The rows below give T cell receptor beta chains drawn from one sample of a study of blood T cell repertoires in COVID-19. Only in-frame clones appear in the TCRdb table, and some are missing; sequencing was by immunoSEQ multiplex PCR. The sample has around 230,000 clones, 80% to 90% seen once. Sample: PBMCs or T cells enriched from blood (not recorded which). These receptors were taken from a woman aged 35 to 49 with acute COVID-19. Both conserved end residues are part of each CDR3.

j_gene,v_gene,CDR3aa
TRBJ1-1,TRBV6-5,CASSYSRTEAFF
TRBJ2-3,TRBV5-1,CASSLRAGSSTDTQYF
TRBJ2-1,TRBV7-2,CASSPPGGNYNEQFF
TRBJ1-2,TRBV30,CAWRGTGGAEGYTF
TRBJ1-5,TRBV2,CASRKGEGNQPQHF
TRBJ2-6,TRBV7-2,CASSPRRAGANVLTF
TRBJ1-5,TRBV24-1,CATSDTGQGQPQHF
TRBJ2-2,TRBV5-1,CASSKGTATGELFF
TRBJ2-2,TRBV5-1,CASSLGRQGRAGELFF
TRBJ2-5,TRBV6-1,CASSDGLESETQYF
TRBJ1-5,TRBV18,CASSYDRGNSNQPQHF
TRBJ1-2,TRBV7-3,CASSSNSRDIWGYTF
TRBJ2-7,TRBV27,CASSIKGARYEQYF
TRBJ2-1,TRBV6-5,CASRGLAGGNEQFF
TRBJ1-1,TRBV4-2,CASSPTGQNTEAFF
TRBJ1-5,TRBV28,CASSNPRGNQPQHF
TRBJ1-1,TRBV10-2,CASSSGQGMLGNTEAFF
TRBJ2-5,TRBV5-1,CASNQAGGSETQYF
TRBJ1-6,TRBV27,CASGRGSPLHF
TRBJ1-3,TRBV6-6,CASSYEGISGNTIYF
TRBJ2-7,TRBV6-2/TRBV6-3,CASSSYTYRGGYEQYF
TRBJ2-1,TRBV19,CASSTSPVVAGVYNEQFF
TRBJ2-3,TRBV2,CASSDRRPGSTQYF
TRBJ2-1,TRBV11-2,CASSFPGGVSNEQFF
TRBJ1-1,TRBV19,CASTDWSLNTEAFF
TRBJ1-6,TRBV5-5,CASSALEVNNSPLHF
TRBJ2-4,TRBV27,CASSHGGFAKNIQYF
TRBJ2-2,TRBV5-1,CASSLGTLNRELFF
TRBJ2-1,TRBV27,CASSFPHNDGQGLSYNEQFF
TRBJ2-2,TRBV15,CATSGGRGHGELFF
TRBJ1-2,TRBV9,CASSVETGHQNYGYTF
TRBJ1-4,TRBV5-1,CASSLARTTNEKLFF
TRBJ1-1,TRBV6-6,CASSEGREAFF
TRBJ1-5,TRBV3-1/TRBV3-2,CASSPRQGNQPQHF
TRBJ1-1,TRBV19,CASSIPGAEAFF
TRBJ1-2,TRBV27,CASRLRRDRAYGYTF
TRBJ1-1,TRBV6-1,CASSELEHQNTEAFF
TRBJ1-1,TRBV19,CASSISGYTEAFF
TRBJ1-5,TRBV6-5,CASSPRGQPQHF
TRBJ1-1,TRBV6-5,CASSYLQGATEAFF
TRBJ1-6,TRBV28,CASSLTDLYNSPLHF
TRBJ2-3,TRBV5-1,CASSLQTASTDTQYF
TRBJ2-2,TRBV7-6,CASSQLGGAAGELFF
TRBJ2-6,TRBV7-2,CASSFPGTGANVLTF
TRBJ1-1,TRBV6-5,CAGGDTLNTEAFF